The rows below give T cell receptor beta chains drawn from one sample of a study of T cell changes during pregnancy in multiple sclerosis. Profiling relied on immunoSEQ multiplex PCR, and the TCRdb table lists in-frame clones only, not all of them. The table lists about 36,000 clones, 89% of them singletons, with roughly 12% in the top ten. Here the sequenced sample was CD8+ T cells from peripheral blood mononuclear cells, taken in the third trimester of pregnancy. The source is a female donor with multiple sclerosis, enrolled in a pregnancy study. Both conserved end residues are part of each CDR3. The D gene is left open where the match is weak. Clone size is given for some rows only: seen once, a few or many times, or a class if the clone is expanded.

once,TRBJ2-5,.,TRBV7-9,CASNGYQETQYF,TGTGCCAGCAACGGGTACCAAGAGACCCAGTACTTC
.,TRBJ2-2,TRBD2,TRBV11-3,CASSVGLAGGHANTGELFF,TGTGCCAGCAGCGTTGGACTAGCGGGAGGGCACGCGAACACCGGGGAGCTGTTTTTT
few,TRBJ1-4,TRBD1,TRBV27,CASSSQGAELFF,TGTGCCAGCAGTTCACAGGGGGCTGAACTGTTTTTT
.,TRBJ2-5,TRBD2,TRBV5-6,CASSFNREVTETQYF,TGTGCCAGCAGCTTTAACCGGGAGGTTACGGAGACCCAGTACTTC
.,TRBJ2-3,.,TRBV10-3,CAIGAETSTDTQYF,TGTGCCATCGGGGCAGAGACTAGCACAGATACGCAGTATTTT
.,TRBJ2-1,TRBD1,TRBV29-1,CSVEGKQGSSYNEQFF,TGCAGCGTTGAAGGTAAACAGGGGAGCTCCTACAATGAGCAGTTCTTC
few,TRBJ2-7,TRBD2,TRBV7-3,CASSYSGGPSYEQYF,TGTGCCAGCAGCTATAGCGGGGGGCCCTCCTACGAGCAGTACTTC
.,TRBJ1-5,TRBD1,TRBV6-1,CASSDGTGGYQPQHF,TGTGCCAGCAGTGATGGGACAGGAGGGTATCAGCCCCAGCATTTT
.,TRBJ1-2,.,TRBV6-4,CASSKSGYTF,TGTGCCAGCAGCAAATCTGGCTACACCTTC
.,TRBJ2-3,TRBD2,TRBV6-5,CASRPTSGGTDTQYF,TGTGCCAGCAGACCGACTAGCGGAGGCACAGATACGCAGTATTTT
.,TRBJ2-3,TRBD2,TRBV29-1,CSVETSGSVADTQYF,TGCAGCGTAGAGACTAGCGGGAGCGTCGCAGATACGCAGTATTTT
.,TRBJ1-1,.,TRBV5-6,CASSLGAADTEAFF,TGTGCCAGCAGCTTAGGGGCGGCGGACACTGAAGCTTTCTTT
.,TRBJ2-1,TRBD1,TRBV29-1,CSVSGQVTLF,TGCAGCGTATCGGGACAGGTGACCCTCTTC
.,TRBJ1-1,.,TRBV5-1,CASSPGTGVNTEAFF,TGCGCCAGCAGCCCAGGCACGGGGGTCAACACTGAAGCTTTCTTT
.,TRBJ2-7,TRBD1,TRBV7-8,CASSPNPTGGAPGEQYF,TGTGCCAGCAGCCCTAACCCTACAGGGGGCGCGCCGGGCGAGCAGTACTTC
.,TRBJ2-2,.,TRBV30,CAWSVFRVPGELFF,TGTGCCTGGAGTGTATTCAGGGTTCCCGGGGAGCTGTTTTTT
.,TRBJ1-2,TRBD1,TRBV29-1,CSVGDRGNYGYTF,TGCAGCGTTGGGGACAGGGGAAACTATGGCTACACCTTC
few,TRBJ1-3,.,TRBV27,CASSSGAGNTIYF,TGTGCCAGCAGTTCAGGGGCTGGAAACACCATATATTTT
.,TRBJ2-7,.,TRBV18,CASSPDKFSYEQYF,TGTGCCAGCTCACCGGACAAATTCTCCTACGAGCAGTACTTC
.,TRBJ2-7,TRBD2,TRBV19,CASRDVLAGGSESYEQYF,TGTGCCAGTAGAGATGTACTAGCGGGAGGGTCGGAAAGTTACGAGCAGTACTTC
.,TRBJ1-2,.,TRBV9,CASSAGWGGGYTF,TGTGCCAGCAGCGCCGGTTGGGGGGGCGGCTACACCTTC
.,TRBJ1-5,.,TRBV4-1,CASSQDPYAGNQPQHF,TGCGCCAGCAGCCAAGATCCCTACGCGGGCAATCAGCCCCAGCATTTT
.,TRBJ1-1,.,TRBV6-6,CASGGRATEAFF,TGTGCCAGCGGGGGCAGGGCCACTGAAGCTTTCTTT
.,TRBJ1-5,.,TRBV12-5,CASGLDSYHQHF,TGTGCTAGTGGTTTGGACAGTTATCATCAGCATTTT
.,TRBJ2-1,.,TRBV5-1,CASSLLPQGSYNEQFF,TGCGCCAGCAGCTTGCTACCACAGGGCTCCTACAATGAGCAGTTCTTC
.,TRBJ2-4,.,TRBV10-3,CATASHVASGAKNIQYF,TGTGCCACTGCAAGCCATGTCGCCTCTGGAGCCAAAAACATTCAGTACTTC
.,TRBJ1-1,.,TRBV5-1,CASSIGHLEAFF,TGCGCCAGCAGTATTGGACACCTTGAAGCTTTCTTT
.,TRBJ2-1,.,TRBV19,CASSIHGMNEQFF,TGTGCCAGTAGTATACACGGTATGAATGAGCAGTTCTTC
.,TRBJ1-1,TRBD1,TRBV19,CASSSTGTGAMNTEAFF,TGTGCCAGTAGTTCGACCGGGACAGGGGCCATGAACACTGAAGCTTTCTTT
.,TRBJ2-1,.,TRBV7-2,CASSSILYGRGNEQFF,TGTGCCAGCAGCTCGATCCTCTACGGTAGGGGCAATGAGCAGTTCTTC
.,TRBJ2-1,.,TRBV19,CASKLGAGNEQFF,TGTGCCAGTAAGCTGGGGGCGGGCAATGAGCAGTTCTTC
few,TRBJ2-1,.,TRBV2,CASSDMSDEQFF,TGTGCCAGCAGTGACATGAGCGATGAGCAGTTCTTC
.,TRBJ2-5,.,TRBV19,CASSISETQYF,TGTGCCAGTAGTATCTCGGAGACCCAGTACTTC
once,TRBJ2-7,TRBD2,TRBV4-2,CASSPFRGASGDDEQYF,TGTGCCAGCAGCCCATTCAGGGGGGCTAGCGGGGATGACGAGCAGTACTTC
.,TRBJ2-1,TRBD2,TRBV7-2,CASSPSSGGRNEQFF,TGTGCCAGCAGCCCTTCTAGCGGGGGGCGCAATGAGCAGTTCTTC
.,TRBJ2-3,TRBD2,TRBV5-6,CASSLFQASGPTDTQYF,TGTGCCAGCAGCTTGTTTCAGGCTAGCGGACCCACAGATACGCAGTATTTT
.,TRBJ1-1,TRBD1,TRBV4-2,CASSQGGGTGAEAFF,TGTGCCAGCAGCCAAGGCGGAGGGACAGGGGCTGAAGCTTTCTTT
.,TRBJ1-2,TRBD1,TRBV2,CASRPKDRAGGNYGYTF,TGTGCCAGCAGGCCCAAGGACAGGGCCGGGGGTAACTATGGCTACACCTTC
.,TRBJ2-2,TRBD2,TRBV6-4,CASSPGLADTGELFF,TGTGCCAGCAGCCCCGGACTAGCGGACACCGGGGAGCTGTTTTTT
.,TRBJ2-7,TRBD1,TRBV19,CASSIGTGREQYF,TGTGCCAGTAGTATTGGGACAGGGAGAGAGCAGTACTTC
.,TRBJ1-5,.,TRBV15,CATSRDSGTLQPQHF,TGTGCCACCAGCAGAGATTCCGGGACACTACAGCCCCAGCATTTT
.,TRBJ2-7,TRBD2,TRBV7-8,CASSPRRGSYEQYF,TGTGCCAGCAGCCCCCGGCGGGGGTCCTACGAGCAGTACTTC
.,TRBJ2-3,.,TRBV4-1,CASSHLSLTDTQYF,TGCGCCAGCAGCCACCTTTCCCTCACAGATACGCAGTATTTT
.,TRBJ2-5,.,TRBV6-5,CASRGVEFQETQYF,TGTGCCAGCAGAGGCGTGGAGTTTCAAGAGACCCAGTACTTC
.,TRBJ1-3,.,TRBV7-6,CASSSGVAANTIYF,TGTGCCAGCAGCTCGGGAGTTGCGGCAAACACCATATATTTT
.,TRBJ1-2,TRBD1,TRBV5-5,CASSFGTGAGYTF,TGTGCCAGCAGCTTTGGGACAGGGGCTGGCTACACCTTC
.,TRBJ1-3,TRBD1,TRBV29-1,CSVGQGRNTIYF,TGCAGCGTTGGACAGGGAAGAAACACCATATATTTT
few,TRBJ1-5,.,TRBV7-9,CASSSPLQGLDQPQHF,TGTGCCAGCAGCTCCCCGCTACAGGGTTTGGATCAGCCCCAGCATTTT
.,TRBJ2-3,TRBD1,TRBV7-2,CASSSLGGGTGEDTQYF,TGTGCCAGCAGCTCTCTTGGGGGGGGGACAGGGGAAGATACGCAGTATTTT
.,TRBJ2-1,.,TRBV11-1,CASSALDLSSYNEQFF,TGTGCCAGCAGCGCCCTCGACTTAAGCTCCTACAATGAGCAGTTCTTC